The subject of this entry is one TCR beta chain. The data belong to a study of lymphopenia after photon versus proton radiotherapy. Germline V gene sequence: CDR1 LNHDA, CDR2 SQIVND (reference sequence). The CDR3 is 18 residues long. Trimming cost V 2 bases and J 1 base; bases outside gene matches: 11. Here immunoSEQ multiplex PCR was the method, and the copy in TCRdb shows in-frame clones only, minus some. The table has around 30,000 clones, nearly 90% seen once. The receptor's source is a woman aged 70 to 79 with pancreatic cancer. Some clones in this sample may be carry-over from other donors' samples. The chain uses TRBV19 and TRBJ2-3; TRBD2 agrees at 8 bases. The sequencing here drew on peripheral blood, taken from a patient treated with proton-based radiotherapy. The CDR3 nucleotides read TGTGCCAGTAGTATACAGAGATATAGCGGGGTACGCACAGATACGCAGTATTTT. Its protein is CASSIQRYSGVRTDTQYF. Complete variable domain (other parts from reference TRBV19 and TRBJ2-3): DGGITQSPKYLFRKEGQNVTLSCEQNLNHDAMYWYRQDPGQGLRLIYYSQIVNDFQKGDIAEGYSVSREKKESFPLTVTSAQKNPTAFYLCASSIQRYSGVRTDTQYFGPGTRLTVL.